This TCR beta chain comes out of a study of early stage breast cancer tumors. Study as a whole: Average read coverage per sample was roughly 10-fold. Findings and limits, study-wide: Functional markers like CD4, CD8 and FOXP3 were missed in bulk sequencing.

This CDR3 contains 15 residues. V was cut by 4 bases and J by 12 bases, with 22 bases left in between. Germline V gene lookup returns CDR1 MNHNY and CDR2 SVGAGI (reference sequence). The table lists this clone with a few counts. Antigen specificity is unknown. Here immunoSEQ multiplex PCR was the method, and the copy in TCRdb shows in-frame clones only, minus some. This table holds roughly 19,000 clones, 76% found once. The gene calls are TRBV6-6 and TRBJ2-1; TRBD2 might be the D (6 bases). The TCR was taken from a person in their sixties with breast cancer. Input material: blood. Written as DNA, the CDR3 is TGTGCCAGCAGTTTCCTAAGGAGGGTGCGGATGGGGCAGTTCTTC. Protein sequence: CASSFLRRVRMGQFF.